Below, 7 T cell receptor beta chains from the same sample are listed, as sequenced in a study of cytomegalovirus exposure and HLA in healthy donors. 60 Vbeta and 13 Jbeta primers were used in PCR. Measured with immunoSEQ multiplex PCR; TCRdb has only the in-frame clones, and not every one. The sample totals 150,000 to 200,000 clones; its top ten clones hold approximately 2%. Material: PBMCs. The receptors stem from a man aged 30 to 39 in good health and CMV-seronegative.

The chain uses TRBV7-2 and TRBJ2-1; D not certain. With 4 bases removed from V and 4 bases from J, the gap between germline ends came to 14 bases. Germline lookup yields CDR1 SGHTA and CDR2 FQGNSA. The CDR3 runs 15 residues. This chain's CDR3 is CASSSSSRGYNEQFF. DNA for the CDR3: TGTGCCAGCAGCTCCAGTTCGCGAGGTTACAATGAGCAGTTCTTC.

J is TRBJ2-1 and V is TRBV5-1, with 7 bases that match TRBD2. Germline trimming cut 0 bases from V and 8 bases from J; bases unmatched to any gene: 11. This CDR3 is built from 16 residues. Looked up from germline, CDR1 is SGHRS and CDR2 is YFSETQ. The CDR3 DNA follows: TGCGCCAGCAGCTTGGCCCCCCTGCGGGAGTACTATGAGCAGTTCTTC. Amino acid sequence: CASSLAPLREYYEQFF.

The chain links TRBV30 to TRBJ2-5; 11 bases are a match to TRBD2. V gave up 6 bases and J gave up 4 bases; unmatched junction bases: 19. CDR1 is GTSNPN, CDR2 SVGIG, per germline (reference sequence). The CDR3 totals 18 residues. CDR3 DNA: TGTGCCTGTCCCCTAAAGGGACTAGCGGTGCCCGAGGGAGAGACCCAGTACTTC. This sequence encodes CACPLKGLAVPEGETQYF.

The genes are TRBV6-1 and TRBJ2-7; D is possibly TRBD1 (6 bases). This CDR3 is 13 amino acids long. Germline V gene data show CDR1 as MNHNS and CDR2 as SASEGT. The V end was cut by 5 bases, the J end by 2 bases, with 10 bases between. CDR3 residues: CASSRDTAYEQYF. The CDR3 nucleotides read TGTGCCAGCAGTCGGGACACAGCCTACGAGCAGTACTTC.

This chain uses TRBV7-9 with TRBJ2-2, with 7 positions matching TRBD2. Germline CDR1 is SEHNR and CDR2 is FQNEAQ (reference sequence). Unmatched junction bases numbered 5, after V lost 0 bases and J lost 1 base. The CDR3 loop spans 17 amino acids. The CDR3 protein is CASSLAGIAGNTGELFF. Here the CDR3 DNA reads TGTGCCAGCAGCTTAGCCGGAATAGCGGGGAACACCGGGGAGCTGTTTTTT.

The chain recombines TRBV4-3 with TRBJ2-3, with 7 bases fitting TRBD1. Germline V gene sequence: CDR1 LGHNA, CDR2 YSLEER. This CDR3 is 14 amino acids long. Unmatched junction bases numbered 3, after V lost 3 bases and J lost 3 bases. The CDR3: CASSQGQWTDTQYF. The CDR3 DNA reads as TGCGCCAGCAGCCAGGGACAGTGGACAGATACGCAGTATTTT.

The chain couples TRBV29-1 to TRBJ1-2, with D possibly TRBD1 on 6 matching bases. The ends were cut back, 7 bases at V and 0 bases at J, with 15 bases in the middle. Looked up from germline, CDR1 is SQVTM and CDR2 is ANQGSEA. This CDR3 comprises 14 residues. CDR3 nucleotide sequence: TGCAGCGCGACGGACAGCCTAGCTAACTATGGCTACACCTTC. It yields the protein CSATDSLANYGYTF.